These 21 T cell receptor beta chains originate from one sample sequenced in a study of blood T cell repertoires in COVID-19. TCRdb's copy holds only in-frame clones and misses some; the assay was immunoSEQ multiplex PCR. The sample has around 230,000 clones, over 80% seen once. The sample was peripheral blood. The receptors stem from a woman between 65 and 79 years old with active or convalescent COVID-19.

The rearrangement links TRBV6-4 to TRBJ1-2, with 7 bases lining up with TRBD1. The CDR3 has 14 residues. J was trimmed by 3 bases and V by 6 bases; bases with no gene match: 7. Germline V CDR1 and CDR2: MRHNA, SNTAGT. CDR3 in amino acids: CASSPGGGDYGYTF. The DNA for the CDR3 is TGTGCCAGCAGCCCCGGAGGGGGCGACTATGGCTACACCTTC.

This clone was detected once. The chain has TRBV6-5 and TRBJ2-2; D might be TRBD1 (5 bases). V lost 10 bases, J lost 1 base, and 10 bases lay in between. Per the germline V gene, CDR1 is MNHEY and CDR2 is SVGAGI. The CDR3 totals 13 residues. The CDR3 DNA is TGTGCCACCCAGGGCCAGAACACCGGGGAGCTGTTTTTT. Its translation: CATQGQNTGELFF.

V usage is TRBV29-1 and J usage is TRBJ1-2; 10 bases are a match to TRBD1. The CDR3 contains 11 residues. Germline V gene lookup returns CDR1 SQVTM and CDR2 ANQGSEA. V was pared by 4 bases and J by 8 bases, with 1 base of the junction left unmatched. The chain's CDR3 is CSVGDRGGYTF. CDR3 DNA: TGCAGCGTTGGGGACAGGGGCGGCTACACCTTC.

Of note for this clone: This same CDR3 is encoded by further DNA sequences in the sample. The rearrangement links TRBV3-1 (or the pseudogene TRBV3-2) to TRBJ1-2; TRBD1 might be the D (5 bases). Germline CDR1 reads LGHDT; CDR2 reads YNNKEL (reference sequence). V was clipped by 6 bases and J by 5 bases, with 10 bases between them. This CDR3 has 12 residues. CDR3: CASSQGGYGYTF. Here the CDR3 DNA reads TGTGCCAGCAGTCAGGGAGGATATGGCTACACCTTC.

V is TRBV27 and J is TRBJ2-1; no definite D call. Germline V gives CDR1 MNHEY, CDR2 SMNVEV (reference sequence). V was cut by 10 bases and J by 0 bases, with 13 bases left in between. This CDR3 is 14 amino acids long. CDR3 coding DNA: TGTGCCACCGGCGTTAGCCCCTCCTACAATGAGCAGTTCTTC. The encoded protein is CATGVSPSYNEQFF.

The genes are TRBV7-3 and TRBJ2-3; TRBD2 matches 10 bases. With 4 bases clipped from V and 1 base from J, the junction kept 2 bases outside the gene matches. This CDR3 comprises 15 residues. Germline CDR1 and CDR2: SGHTA and FQGTGA. The CDR3 loop reads CASSSTSGGTDTQYF. CDR3 nucleotide sequence: TGTGCCAGCAGCTCAACTAGCGGGGGCACAGATACGCAGTATTTT.

This chain joins TRBV6-2 or TRBV6-3 and TRBJ1-2, with 9 bases identical to TRBD1. This CDR3 region has 15 residues. CDR1 and CDR2 (germline): MNHEY, SVGEGT. J was trimmed by 5 bases and V by 4 bases; bases with no gene match: 8. For the CDR3, the DNA is TGTGCCAGCAGTTTTCTAGCGGACAGGGGATATGGCTACACCTTC. Amino acid sequence: CASSFLADRGYGYTF.

The genes are TRBV6-2 or TRBV6-3 and TRBJ1-4, with unresolved D. V was shortened by 6 bases and J by 5 bases, with 16 bases between the two germline ends. From germline, CDR1 is MNHEY and CDR2 SVGEGT. This CDR3 region has 15 residues. The CDR3 DNA is TGTGCCAGCAGCTTTCCGGGTTCGATGAATGAAAAACTGTTTTTT. Translated, it gives CASSFPGSMNEKLFF.

J is TRBJ2-7 and V is TRBV2, with 7 bases that match TRBD1. CDR1 and CDR2 (germline): SNHLY, FYNNEI. Losses at the gene ends were 8 bases for V and 5 bases for J; bases not matched to a gene: 12. The CDR3 totals 14 residues. CDR3 sequence (DNA): TGTGCCAGCTACCCCGGGACAGCCTTTAACGAGCAGTACTTC. This encodes CASYPGTAFNEQYF.

The J gene is TRBJ2-3, the V gene TRBV12-3 or TRBV12-4; D is unresolved. The CDR3 spans 13 residues. The V and J ends lost 4 bases and 5 bases respectively, with 10 bases between them. CDR3 protein: CASSSVRQDTQYF. The CDR3 DNA reads TGTGCCAGCAGTTCCGTGAGGCAAGATACGCAGTATTTT.

At least ten counts were recorded for this clone. The chain recombines TRBV5-5 with TRBJ1-6; 10 bases line up with TRBD1. Losses at the gene ends were 4 bases for V and 9 bases for J; bases not matched to a gene: 4. The CDR3 contains 14 residues. Germline V gene lookup returns CDR1 SGHKS and CDR2 YYEKEE (reference sequence). Here the CDR3 reads CASSPDRGISPLHF. CDR3 DNA: TGTGCCAGCAGCCCGGACAGGGGGATTTCACCCCTCCACTTT.

V usage is TRBV18 and J usage is TRBJ1-2, with TRBD1 identical over 7 bases. The CDR3 consists of 14 residues. The germline V gene has CDR1 KGHSH and CDR2 LQKENI. V lost 4 bases to trimming and J lost 1 base; unmatched junction nucleotides: 3. CDR3 in amino acids: CASSQGAGNYGYTF. The CDR3 bases are TGTGCCAGCTCACAGGGGGCCGGTAACTATGGCTACACCTTC.

The rearrangement joins TRBV7-8 to TRBJ1-2, with 11 bases fitting TRBD1. V trimming: 5 bases; J trimming: 5 bases; junction bases outside the gene matches: 7. This CDR3 is built from 15 residues. CDR1 is SGHVS and CDR2 is FQNEAQ in the germline V gene. The CDR3 sequence is CASSHRDRGDYGYTF. The CDR3, as DNA: TGTGCCAGCAGCCACCGGGACAGGGGGGATTATGGCTACACCTTC. Full variable domain (outside the CDR3, taken from reference TRBV7-8 and TRBJ1-2): GAGVSQSPRYKVAKRGQDVALRCDPISGHVSLFWYQQALGQGPEFLTYFQNEAQLDKSGLPSDRFFAERPEGSVSTLKIQRTQQEDSAVYLCASSHRDRGDYGYTFGSGTRLTVV.

Points on this clone: The same CDR3 is also encoded by other DNA sequences in this sample. The V call is TRBV7-9, the J call TRBJ1-4; 10 positions match TRBD1. CDR1 and CDR2 (germline): SEHNR, FQNEAQ (reference sequence). There are 14 residues in the CDR3. Germline trimming cut 5 bases from V and 7 bases from J; bases unmatched to any gene: 4. CDR3 loop: CASSLRTGGEKLFF. CDR3 in DNA: TGTGCCAGCAGCCTCCGGACAGGGGGTGAAAAACTGTTTTTT.

The chain joins TRBV5-1 to TRBJ1-1, with D tentatively TRBD1 (6 bases). From germline, CDR1 is SGHRS and CDR2 YFSETQ. Trimming left V 7 bases short and J 1 base short, with 17 bases between. The CDR3 covers 15 residues. The DNA for the CDR3 is TGCGCCAGCCACCCCGGGGGGGGCGCGAACACTGAAGCTTTCTTT. This gives the protein CASHPGGGANTEAFF.

The V call is TRBV7-2, the J call TRBJ1-4, with D maybe TRBD1 (6 bases). This CDR3 has 15 amino acids. V gave up 5 bases and J gave up 0 bases, with 10 bases separating them. Germline V gene sequence: CDR1 SGHTA, CDR2 FQGNSA. CDR3 sequence reads: CASSSYRATNEKLFF. CDR3 bases: TGTGCCAGCAGCAGTTACAGGGCAACTAATGAAAAACTGTTTTTT.

This chain joins TRBV27 and TRBJ1-4; D not certain. V gave up 3 bases and J gave up 5 bases, with 16 bases separating them. This CDR3 is 16 amino acids long. Per the germline V gene, CDR1 is MNHEY and CDR2 is SMNVEV (reference sequence). This CDR3 is CASSFHTHELNEKLFF. As DNA, the CDR3 is TGTGCCAGCAGTTTTCATACCCATGAACTGAATGAAAAACTGTTTTTT.

The chain employs TRBV14 and TRBJ2-3; maybe TRBD2 (5 bases). Germline CDR1 is SGHDN and CDR2 is FVKESK. V was cut by 4 bases and J by 0 bases, with 14 bases left in between. This CDR3 is 16 amino acids long. CDR3 nucleotides: TGTGCCAGCAGCCCGAACTGGGGAGTTAGCACAGATACGCAGTATTTT. Translated: CASSPNWGVSTDTQYF.

The chain is built from TRBV9 and TRBJ1-3; possibly TRBD1 for D (5 bases). This CDR3 contains 14 residues. Germline CDR1 is SGDLS and CDR2 is YYNGEE. V was pared by 0 bases and J by 8 bases, with 12 bases between. In nucleotides, the CDR3 is TGTGCCAGCAGCGTAGGCAGGGCGATAGACACCATATATTTT. It codes for CASSVGRAIDTIYF.

This sequence joins TRBV10-2 and TRBJ2-2, with TRBD2 as a possible D gene (6 bases). The CDR3 is made up of 15 amino acids. Germline CDR1 reads WSHSY; CDR2 reads SAAADI. Trimming pared 2 bases from V and 4 bases from J, leaving 11 bases between. The chain's CDR3 is CASSEIAEITGELFF. CDR3 coding DNA: TGCGCCAGCAGTGAGATAGCGGAGATCACCGGGGAGCTGTTTTTT.

A remark on this clone: Other DNA sequences within the sample encode an identical CDR3. The chain uses TRBV5-1 and TRBJ2-7, with TRBD1 matching 8 bases. Trimming at V came to 0 bases and at J to 5 bases, leaving 4 bases not matched to a gene. The CDR3 has 14 amino acids. Looked up from germline, CDR1 is SGHRS and CDR2 is YFSETQ. CDR3: CASSLGQGLDEQYF. In DNA, the CDR3 is TGCGCCAGCAGCTTGGGACAGGGGCTCGACGAGCAGTACTTC.